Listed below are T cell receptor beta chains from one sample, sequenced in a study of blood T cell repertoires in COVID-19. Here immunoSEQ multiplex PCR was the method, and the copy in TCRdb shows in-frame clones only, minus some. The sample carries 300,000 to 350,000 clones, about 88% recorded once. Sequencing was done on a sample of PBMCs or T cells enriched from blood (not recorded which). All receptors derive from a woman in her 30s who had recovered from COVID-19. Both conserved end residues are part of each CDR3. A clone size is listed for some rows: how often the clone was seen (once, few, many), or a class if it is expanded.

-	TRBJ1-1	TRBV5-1	CASSRDRGTEAFF
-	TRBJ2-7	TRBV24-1	CATSAVDTHEQYF
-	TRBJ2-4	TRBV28	CASSLGGGARVARLAKNIQYF
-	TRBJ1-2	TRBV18	CASSPSQDHYGYTF
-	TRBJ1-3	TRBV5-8	CASSLGVAGNTIYF
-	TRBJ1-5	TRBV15	CATSNDRINQPQHF
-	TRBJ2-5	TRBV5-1	CASSPVYQETQYF
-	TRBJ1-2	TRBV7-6	CASSRERGVGYTF
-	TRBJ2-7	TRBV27	CASSRPGYSYEQYF
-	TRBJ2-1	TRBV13	CASSLAGGGEQFF
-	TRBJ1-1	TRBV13	CASSHEERAEAFF
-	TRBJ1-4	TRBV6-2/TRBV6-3	CASSYGAASEEKLFF
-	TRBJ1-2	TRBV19	CASSNRLGYGYTF
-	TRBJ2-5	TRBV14	CASSQESGGGLQETQYF
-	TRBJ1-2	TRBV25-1	CASSGEPGQGNYGYTF
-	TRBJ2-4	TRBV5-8	CASSLGTGASKNIQYF
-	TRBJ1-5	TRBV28	CASSSRQGVRNQPQHF
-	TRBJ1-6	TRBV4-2	CASSQGPGDSYNSPLHF
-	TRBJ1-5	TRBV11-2	CASSSGQGLEPQHF
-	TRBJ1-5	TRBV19	CASSTRQGNQPQHF
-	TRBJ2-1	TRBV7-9	CASSSRDSSYNEQFF
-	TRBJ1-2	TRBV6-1	CASSERTGVRYGYTF
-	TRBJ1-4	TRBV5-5	CASSSHRGVNEKLFF
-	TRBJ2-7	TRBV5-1	CASSDSSYEQYF
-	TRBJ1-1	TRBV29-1	CSVVRQGAQKSAFF
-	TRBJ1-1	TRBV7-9	CASSPQANTEAFF
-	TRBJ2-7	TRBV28	CASRPRGGREYF
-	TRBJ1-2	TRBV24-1	CATSDTGQGGFYGYTF
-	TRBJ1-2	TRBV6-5	CAAHLYGYTF
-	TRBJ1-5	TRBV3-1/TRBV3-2	CASSRRVGQPQHF
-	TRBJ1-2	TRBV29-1	CSIWRRNYGYTF
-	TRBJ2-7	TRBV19	CASSIDTAGGWYEQYF
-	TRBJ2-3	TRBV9	CASSVTGTVYTDTQYF
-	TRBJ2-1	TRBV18	CASSPHRLAGDRSNEQFF
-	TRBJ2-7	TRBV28	CASRSTGSAYEQYF
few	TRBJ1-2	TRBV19	CASSTSTVGYTF
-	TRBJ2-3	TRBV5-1	CASSLEGQPNTQYF
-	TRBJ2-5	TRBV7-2	CASSSMGVAGYSETQYF
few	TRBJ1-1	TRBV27	CASSLRAHTEAFF
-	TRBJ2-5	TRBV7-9	CASSKTELQETQYF
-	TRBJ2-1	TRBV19	CASSMWTLSLGDEQFF
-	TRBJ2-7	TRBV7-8	CASSSPQFQGGFPAAYF
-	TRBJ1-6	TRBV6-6	CASSSSTGTGVSPLHF
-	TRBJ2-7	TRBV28	CASSFSYYEQYF
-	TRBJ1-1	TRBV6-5	CASSYSRGRGTEAFF
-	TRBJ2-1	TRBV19	CASRRTGDEQFF
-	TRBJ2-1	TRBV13	CASSLGASSDSNNEQFF
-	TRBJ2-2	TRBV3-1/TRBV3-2	CASSHISRGELFF
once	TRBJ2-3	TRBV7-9	CASSGGDRGPDTQYF
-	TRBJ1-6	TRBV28	CASSFGASSYNSPLHF
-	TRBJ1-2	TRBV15	CATSREGGAGPYGYTF
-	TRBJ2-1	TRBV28	CASSLGAGEQFF
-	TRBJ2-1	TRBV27	CASSFRLVKNNEQFF